This TCR beta chain originates from a study of identical twins. Whole-study results and caveats: High-abundance cord blood beta clonotypes had fewer insertions; memory repertoires showed none. Weaker excess twin sharing was observed in beta out-of-frame sequences.

This clonotype has a handful of counts. Its antigen is not identified. CDR3 length: 14 residues. J gave up 9 bases and V 4 bases, and 7 bases lay outside the gene matches. CDR1 is SGHTA and CDR2 is FQGNSA in the germline V gene. TCRdb analysed the 5' RACE reads with MiXCR anew, one entry per CDR3 protein. This sample has about 700,000 distinct CDR3 sequences, with approximately 6.1% found just once. This TCR came from a man younger than 35 in good health. This chain joins TRBV7-2 and TRBJ2-3, with 10 bases that match TRBD2. The specimen sequenced was naive T cells sorted from blood. The DNA of the CDR3 is TGTGCCAGCAGCTACCCCGGGACTAGCGAAACGCAGTATTTT. This encodes CASSYPGTSETQYF.